This is a list of T cell receptor beta chains from one sample in a study of blood T cell repertoires in COVID-19. Clones were read by immunoSEQ multiplex PCR, and TCRdb kept only the in-frame ones, dropping some. The sample comprises around 240,000 clones, 75% to 90% of which are singletons, and roughly 0.95% rests with the top ten. Sequences were obtained from PBMCs or T cells enriched from blood (not recorded which). These receptors all come from a man in his fifties or sixties who had been exposed to COVID-19. Each CDR3 is given with its conserved first and last residue. The order of the fields is D gene, V gene, clone size, J gene, CDR3 protein, CDR3 DNA. A D gene is named only where the DNA matches it firmly. A row's size may be missing; if present it is once, few, many or a size class.

d_gene: NA; v_gene: TRBV4-1; abundance: few; j_gene: TRBJ2-2; CDR3aa: CASWGGERGGELFF; CDR3nt: TGCGCCAGCTGGGGCGGGGAAAGAGGCGGGGAGCTGTTTTTT
d_gene: TRBD1; v_gene: TRBV6-5; abundance: NA; j_gene: TRBJ2-1; CDR3aa: CASSQTGTGYNEQFF; CDR3nt: TGTGCCAGCAGCCAAACCGGGACAGGGTACAATGAGCAGTTCTTC
d_gene: NA; v_gene: TRBV12-3/TRBV12-4; abundance: once; j_gene: TRBJ1-5; CDR3aa: CASSLSGNQPQHF; CDR3nt: TGTGCCAGCAGTTTGTCCGGCAATCAGCCCCAGCATTTT
d_gene: NA; v_gene: TRBV2; abundance: NA; j_gene: TRBJ1-1; CDR3aa: CASSEIEEAFF; CDR3nt: TGTGCCAGCAGTGAAATCGAGGAAGCTTTCTTT
d_gene: TRBD1; v_gene: TRBV10-3; abundance: NA; j_gene: TRBJ1-5; CDR3aa: CAISSSRGLGQPQHF; CDR3nt: TGTGCCATCAGCAGCTCCAGGGGGCTGGGTCAGCCCCAGCATTTT
d_gene: TRBD1; v_gene: TRBV7-9; abundance: NA; j_gene: TRBJ2-3; CDR3aa: CASSFTGASTDTQYF; CDR3nt: TGTGCCAGCAGCTTTACAGGGGCTAGCACAGATACGCAGTATTTT
d_gene: TRBD1; v_gene: TRBV2; abundance: few; j_gene: TRBJ1-1; CDR3aa: CASSELEGAQTEAFF; CDR3nt: TGTGCCAGCAGTGAACTGGAGGGGGCGCAAACTGAAGCTTTCTTT
d_gene: NA; v_gene: TRBV6-5; abundance: NA; j_gene: TRBJ2-3; CDR3aa: CASSYSGQFTDTQYF; CDR3nt: TGTGCCAGCAGTTACTCAGGACAGTTCACAGATACGCAGTATTTT
d_gene: NA; v_gene: TRBV4-1; abundance: NA; j_gene: TRBJ2-2; CDR3aa: CASSHSPSRWRADGELFF; CDR3nt: TGCGCCAGCAGCCACTCCCCCTCCCGGTGGAGGGCGGACGGGGAGCTGTTTTTT
d_gene: NA; v_gene: TRBV9; abundance: NA; j_gene: TRBJ1-5; CDR3aa: CASSVGGGNQPQHF; CDR3nt: TGTGCCAGCAGCGTAGGGGGGGGCAATCAGCCCCAGCATTTT
d_gene: NA; v_gene: TRBV11-2; abundance: NA; j_gene: TRBJ1-6; CDR3aa: CASSLGQSGGYYNSPLHF; CDR3nt: TGTGCCAGCAGCTTAGGGCAATCGGGGGGCTACTATAATTCACCCCTCCACTTT
d_gene: NA; v_gene: TRBV7-2; abundance: once; j_gene: TRBJ2-3; CDR3aa: CASSLAGHSSTDTQYF; CDR3nt: TGTGCCAGCAGCTTAGCCGGTCACTCTAGCACAGATACGCAGTATTTT
d_gene: NA; v_gene: TRBV28; abundance: once; j_gene: TRBJ2-7; CDR3aa: CASSLRFSYEQYF; CDR3nt: TGTGCCAGCAGTTTACGATTCAGCTACGAGCAGTACTTC
d_gene: TRBD2; v_gene: TRBV5-1; abundance: NA; j_gene: TRBJ2-1; CDR3aa: CASSPGTSGNPSYNEQFF; CDR3nt: TGCGCCAGCAGCCCAGGGACTAGCGGGAATCCCTCCTACAATGAGCAGTTCTTC
d_gene: TRBD2; v_gene: TRBV5-1; abundance: NA; j_gene: TRBJ2-1; CDR3aa: CASSSPTSNNEQFF; CDR3nt: TGCGCCAGCAGCTCCCCGACTAGCAACAATGAGCAGTTCTTC
d_gene: TRBD2; v_gene: TRBV19; abundance: NA; j_gene: TRBJ2-2; CDR3aa: CAGRASGRQGELFF; CDR3nt: TGTGCCGGACGGGCTAGCGGGAGACAAGGGGAGCTGTTTTTT
d_gene: TRBD1; v_gene: TRBV7-9; abundance: NA; j_gene: TRBJ1-1; CDR3aa: CASSPLTGIGAFF; CDR3nt: TGTGCCAGCAGCCCCCTGACAGGGATCGGAGCTTTCTTT
d_gene: TRBD1; v_gene: TRBV6-5; abundance: NA; j_gene: TRBJ2-1; CDR3aa: CASSYGQGKGGWFF; CDR3nt: TGTGCCAGCAGTTACGGACAGGGAAAAGGTGGGTGGTTCTTC
d_gene: TRBD1; v_gene: TRBV5-1; abundance: NA; j_gene: TRBJ2-3; CDR3aa: CASSLGGTANTDTQYF; CDR3nt: TGCGCCAGCAGCTTGGGAGGGACAGCTAACACAGATACGCAGTATTTT
d_gene: TRBD1; v_gene: TRBV11-2; abundance: NA; j_gene: TRBJ2-1; CDR3aa: CASSHDRGRESEQFF; CDR3nt: TGTGCCAGCAGCCATGACAGGGGTCGGGAAAGTGAGCAGTTCTTC
d_gene: NA; v_gene: TRBV30; abundance: NA; j_gene: TRBJ1-5; CDR3aa: CAWSVLSNQPQHF; CDR3nt: TGTGCCTGGAGTGTACTAAGCAATCAGCCCCAGCATTTT
d_gene: NA; v_gene: TRBV7-9; abundance: NA; j_gene: TRBJ1-1; CDR3aa: CASTLGGTNTEAFF; CDR3nt: TGTGCCAGCACCCTCGGGGGGACAAACACTGAAGCTTTCTTT
d_gene: TRBD1; v_gene: TRBV5-1; abundance: NA; j_gene: TRBJ1-1; CDR3aa: CASSLSTGAMNTEAFF; CDR3nt: TGCGCCAGCAGCTTGTCAACAGGGGCCATGAACACTGAAGCTTTCTTT
d_gene: TRBD1; v_gene: TRBV7-3; abundance: many; j_gene: TRBJ1-1; CDR3aa: CASSPGTGGFDTEAFF; CDR3nt: TGTGCCAGCAGCCCCGGGACAGGCGGATTTGACACTGAAGCTTTCTTT
d_gene: NA; v_gene: TRBV30; abundance: NA; j_gene: TRBJ1-4; CDR3aa: CAWSVRQGRWNEKLFF; CDR3nt: TGTGCCTGGAGTGTCCGGCAGGGGCGTTGGAATGAAAAACTGTTTTTT
d_gene: NA; v_gene: TRBV5-4; abundance: NA; j_gene: TRBJ2-3; CDR3aa: CASSLESSLADTQYF; CDR3nt: TGTGCCAGCAGCTTGGAGTCATCACTTGCAGATACGCAGTATTTT
d_gene: TRBD1; v_gene: TRBV19; abundance: NA; j_gene: TRBJ1-1; CDR3aa: CASSPDRVGTEAFF; CDR3nt: TGTGCCAGTAGTCCCGACAGGGTTGGCACTGAAGCTTTCTTT
d_gene: TRBD2; v_gene: TRBV6-5; abundance: few; j_gene: TRBJ2-5; CDR3aa: CASTPAGLAGETQYF; CDR3nt: TGTGCCAGCACTCCCGCGGGACTAGCGGGAGAGACCCAGTACTTC